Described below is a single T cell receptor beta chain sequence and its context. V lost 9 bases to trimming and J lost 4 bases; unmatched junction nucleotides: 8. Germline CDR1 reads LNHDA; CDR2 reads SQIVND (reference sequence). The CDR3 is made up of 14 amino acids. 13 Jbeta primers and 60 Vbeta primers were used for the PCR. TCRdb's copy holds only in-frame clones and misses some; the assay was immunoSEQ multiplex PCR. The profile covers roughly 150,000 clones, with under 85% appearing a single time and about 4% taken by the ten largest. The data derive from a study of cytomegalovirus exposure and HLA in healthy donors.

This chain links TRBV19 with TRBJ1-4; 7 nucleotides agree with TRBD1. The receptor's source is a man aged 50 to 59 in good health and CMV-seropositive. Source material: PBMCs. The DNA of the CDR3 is TGTGCCAGCCTACCCGGGACAGATAATGAAAAACTGTTTTTT. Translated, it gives CASLPGTDNEKLFF.